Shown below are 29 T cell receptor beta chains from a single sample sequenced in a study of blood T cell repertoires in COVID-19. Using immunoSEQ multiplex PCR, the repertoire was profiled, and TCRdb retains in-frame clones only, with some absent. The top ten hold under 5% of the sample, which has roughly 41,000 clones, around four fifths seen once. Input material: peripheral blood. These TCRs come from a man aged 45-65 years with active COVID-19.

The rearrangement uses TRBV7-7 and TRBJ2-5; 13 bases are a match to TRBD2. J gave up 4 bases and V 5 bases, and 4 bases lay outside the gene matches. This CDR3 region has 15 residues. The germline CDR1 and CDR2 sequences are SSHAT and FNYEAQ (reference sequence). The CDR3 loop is CASSPGLAGAETQYF. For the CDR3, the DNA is TGTGCCAGCAGCCCAGGACTAGCGGGGGCAGAGACCCAGTACTTC.

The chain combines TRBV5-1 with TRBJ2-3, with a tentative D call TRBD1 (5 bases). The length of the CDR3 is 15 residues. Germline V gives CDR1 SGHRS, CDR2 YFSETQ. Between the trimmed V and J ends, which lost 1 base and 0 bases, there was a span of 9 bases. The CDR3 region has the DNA TGCGCCAGCAGCTTGATAGGGGCTAGCACAGATACGCAGTATTTT. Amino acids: CASSLIGASTDTQYF.

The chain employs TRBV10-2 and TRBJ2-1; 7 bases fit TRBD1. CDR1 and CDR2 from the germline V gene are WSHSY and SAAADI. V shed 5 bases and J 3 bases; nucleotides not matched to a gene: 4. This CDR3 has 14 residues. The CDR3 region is CASSRTGNYNEQFF. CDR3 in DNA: TGCGCCAGCAGTCGGACAGGAAACTACAATGAGCAGTTCTTC.

CDR3: CASSETGVEQYF. DNA for the CDR3: TGTGCCAGCAGTGAAACAGGGGTCGAGCAGTACTTC. The rearrangement joins TRBV6-1 to TRBJ2-7; the match to TRBD1 covers 7 bases. The CDR3 spans 12 residues. Germline V gives CDR1 MNHNS, CDR2 SASEGT. Trimming cost V 2 bases and J 6 bases; bases outside gene matches: 1.

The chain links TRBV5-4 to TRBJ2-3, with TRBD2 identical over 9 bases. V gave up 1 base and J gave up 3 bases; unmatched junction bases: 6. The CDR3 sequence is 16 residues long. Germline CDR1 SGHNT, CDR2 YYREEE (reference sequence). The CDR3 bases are TGTGCCAGCAGCTTGCGGCGGGGGGGTTATACAGATACGCAGTATTTT. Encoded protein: CASSLRRGGYTDTQYF.

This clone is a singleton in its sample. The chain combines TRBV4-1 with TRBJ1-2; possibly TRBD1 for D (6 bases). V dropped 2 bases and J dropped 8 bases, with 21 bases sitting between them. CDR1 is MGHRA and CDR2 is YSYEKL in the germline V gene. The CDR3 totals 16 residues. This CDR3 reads CASSQPTQGRGRGYTF. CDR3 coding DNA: TGCGCCAGCAGCCAACCAACTCAGGGGAGAGGTCGCGGCTACACCTTC.

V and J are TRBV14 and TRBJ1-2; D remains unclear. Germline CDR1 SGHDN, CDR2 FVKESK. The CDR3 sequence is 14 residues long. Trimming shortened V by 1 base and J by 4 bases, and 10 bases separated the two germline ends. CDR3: CASSQARTGYGYTF. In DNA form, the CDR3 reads TGTGCCAGCAGCCAAGCAAGAACCGGCTATGGCTACACCTTC.

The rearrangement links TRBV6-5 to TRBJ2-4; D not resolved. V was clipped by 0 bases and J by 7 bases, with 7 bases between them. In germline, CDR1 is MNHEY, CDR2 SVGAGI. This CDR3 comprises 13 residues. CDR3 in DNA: TGTGCCAGCAGTTACTCGGTGGGCAACATTCAGTACTTC. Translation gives CASSYSVGNIQYF.

The DNA for the CDR3 is TGTGCCACCAGTGAACCAGGGACTAGCGGGCATGAGCAGTTCTTC. It encodes CATSEPGTSGHEQFF. J is TRBJ2-1 and V is TRBV24-1; 12 bases align to TRBD2. Trimming cost V 4 bases and J 8 bases; bases outside gene matches: 5. CDR1 is KGHDR and CDR2 is SFDVKD in the germline V gene. CDR3 length: 15 amino acids.

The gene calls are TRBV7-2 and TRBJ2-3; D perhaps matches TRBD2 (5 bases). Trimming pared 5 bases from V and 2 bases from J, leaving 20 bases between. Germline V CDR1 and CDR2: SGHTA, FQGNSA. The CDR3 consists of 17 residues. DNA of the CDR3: TGTGCCAGCAGCCGTACCGGCACTAGAAGTGTCACAGATACGCAGTATTTT. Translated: CASSRTGTRSVTDTQYF.

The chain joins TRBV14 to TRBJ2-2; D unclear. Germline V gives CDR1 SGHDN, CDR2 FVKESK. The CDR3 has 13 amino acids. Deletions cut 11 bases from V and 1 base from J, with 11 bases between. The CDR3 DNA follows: TGTGCCTCCAATCCAGGGAACACCGGGGAGCTGTTTTTT. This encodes CASNPGNTGELFF.

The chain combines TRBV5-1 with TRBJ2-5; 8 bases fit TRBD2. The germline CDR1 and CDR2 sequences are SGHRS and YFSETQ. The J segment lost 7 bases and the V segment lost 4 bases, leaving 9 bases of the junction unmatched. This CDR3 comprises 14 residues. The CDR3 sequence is CASSQAGGKGTQYF. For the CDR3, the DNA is TGCGCCAGCAGCCAGGCGGGGGGTAAGGGGACCCAGTACTTC.

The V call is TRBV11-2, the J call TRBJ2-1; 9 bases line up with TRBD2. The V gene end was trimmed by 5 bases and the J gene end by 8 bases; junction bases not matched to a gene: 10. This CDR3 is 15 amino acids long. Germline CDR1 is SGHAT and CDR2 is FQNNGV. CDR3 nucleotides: TGTGCCAGCAGCCTCGGCGGGGGGGCCTTCGATGAGCAGTTCTTC. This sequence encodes CASSLGGGAFDEQFF.

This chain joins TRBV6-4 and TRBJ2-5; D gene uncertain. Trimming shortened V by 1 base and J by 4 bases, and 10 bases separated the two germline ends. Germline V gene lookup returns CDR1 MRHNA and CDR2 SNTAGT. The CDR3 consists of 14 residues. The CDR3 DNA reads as TGTGCCAGCAGTGACTTGGCAGAAACAGAGACCCAGTACTTC. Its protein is CASSDLAETETQYF.

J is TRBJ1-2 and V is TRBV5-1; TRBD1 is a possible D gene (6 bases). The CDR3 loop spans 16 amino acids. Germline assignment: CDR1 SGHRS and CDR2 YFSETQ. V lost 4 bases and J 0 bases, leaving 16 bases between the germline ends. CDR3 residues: CASSLNRDTTNYGYTF. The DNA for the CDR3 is TGCGCCAGCAGCCTTAACCGGGACACAACTAACTATGGCTACACCTTC.

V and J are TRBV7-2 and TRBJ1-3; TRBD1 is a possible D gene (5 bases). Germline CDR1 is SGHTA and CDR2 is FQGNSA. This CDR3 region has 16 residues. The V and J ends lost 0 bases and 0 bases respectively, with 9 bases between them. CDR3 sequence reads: CASSLAERGSGNTIYF. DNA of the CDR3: TGTGCCAGCAGCTTAGCGGAAAGGGGCTCTGGAAACACCATATATTTT.

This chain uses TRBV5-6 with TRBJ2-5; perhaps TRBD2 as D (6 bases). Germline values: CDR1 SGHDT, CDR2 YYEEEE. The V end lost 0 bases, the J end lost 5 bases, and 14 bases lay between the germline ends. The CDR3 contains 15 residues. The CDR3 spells CASSLALTSSETQYF. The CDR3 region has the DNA TGTGCCAGCAGCTTGGCCTTGACTAGTTCGGAGACCCAGTACTTC.

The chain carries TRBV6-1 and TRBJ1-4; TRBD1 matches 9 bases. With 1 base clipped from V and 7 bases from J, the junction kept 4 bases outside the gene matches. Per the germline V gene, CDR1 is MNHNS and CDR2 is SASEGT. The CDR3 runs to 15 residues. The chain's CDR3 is CASSEGDRVGEKLFF. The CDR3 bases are TGTGCCAGCAGTGAAGGGGACAGGGTTGGTGAAAAACTGTTTTTT.

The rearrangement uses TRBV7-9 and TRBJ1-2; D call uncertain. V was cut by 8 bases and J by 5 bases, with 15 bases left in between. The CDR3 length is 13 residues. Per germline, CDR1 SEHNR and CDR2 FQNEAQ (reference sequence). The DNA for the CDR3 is TGTGCCAGCGACCCCGGAGCGCGGTATGGCTACACCTTC. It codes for CASDPGARYGYTF. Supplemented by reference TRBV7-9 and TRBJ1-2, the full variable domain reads DTGVSQNPRHKITKRGQNVTFRCDPISEHNRLYWYRQTLGQGPEFLTYFQNEAQLEKSRLLSDRFSAERPKGSFSTLEIQRTEQGDSAMYLCASDPGARYGYTFGSGTRLTVV.

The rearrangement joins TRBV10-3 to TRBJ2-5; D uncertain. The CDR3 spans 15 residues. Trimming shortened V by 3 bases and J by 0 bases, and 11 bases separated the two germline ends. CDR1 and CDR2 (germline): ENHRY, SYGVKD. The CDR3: CAISDVAVYQETQYF. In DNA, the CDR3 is TGTGCCATCAGTGATGTTGCGGTGTACCAAGAGACCCAGTACTTC.

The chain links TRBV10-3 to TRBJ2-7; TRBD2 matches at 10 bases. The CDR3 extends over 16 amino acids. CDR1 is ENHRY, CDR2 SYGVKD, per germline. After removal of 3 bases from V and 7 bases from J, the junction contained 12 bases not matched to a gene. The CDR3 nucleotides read TGTGCCATCAGTGACCTAACTAGCGGGGCAACGGGAGAGCAGTACTTC. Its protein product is CAISDLTSGATGEQYF.

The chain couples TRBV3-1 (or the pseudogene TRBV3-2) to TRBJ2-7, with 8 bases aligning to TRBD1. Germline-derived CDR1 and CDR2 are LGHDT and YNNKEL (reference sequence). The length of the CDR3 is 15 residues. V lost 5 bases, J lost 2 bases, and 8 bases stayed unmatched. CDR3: CASSTNRDRTYEQYF. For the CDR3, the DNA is TGTGCCAGCAGCACGAACCGGGACAGGACCTACGAGCAGTACTTC.

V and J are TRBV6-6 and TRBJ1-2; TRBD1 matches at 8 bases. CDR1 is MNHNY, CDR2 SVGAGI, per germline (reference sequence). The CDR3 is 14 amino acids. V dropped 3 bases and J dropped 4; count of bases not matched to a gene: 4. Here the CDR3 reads CASSYGQGSYGYTF. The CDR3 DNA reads TGTGCCAGCAGTTATGGACAGGGTTCCTATGGCTACACCTTC.

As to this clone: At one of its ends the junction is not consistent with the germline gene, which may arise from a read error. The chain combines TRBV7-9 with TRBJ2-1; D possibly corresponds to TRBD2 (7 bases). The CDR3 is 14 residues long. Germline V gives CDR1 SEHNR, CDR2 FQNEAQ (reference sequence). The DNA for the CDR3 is TGTGCCGGGGAGGGGGGTACCTCCGACAATGAGCAGTTCTTC. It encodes CAGEGGTSDNEQFF.

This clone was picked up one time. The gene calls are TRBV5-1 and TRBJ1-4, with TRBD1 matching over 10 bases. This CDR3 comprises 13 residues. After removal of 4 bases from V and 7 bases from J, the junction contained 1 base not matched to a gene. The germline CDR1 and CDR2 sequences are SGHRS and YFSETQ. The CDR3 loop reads CASSRTGGEKLFF. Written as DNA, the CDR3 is TGCGCCAGCAGCAGGACAGGGGGTGAAAAACTGTTTTTT.

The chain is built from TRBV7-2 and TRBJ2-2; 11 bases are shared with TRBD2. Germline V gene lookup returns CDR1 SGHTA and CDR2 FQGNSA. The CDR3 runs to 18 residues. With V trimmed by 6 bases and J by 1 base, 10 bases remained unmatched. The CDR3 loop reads CASSPVLAGGLNTGELFF. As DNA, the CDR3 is TGTGCCAGCAGTCCTGTGTTAGCGGGGGGGCTGAACACCGGGGAGCTGTTTTTT.

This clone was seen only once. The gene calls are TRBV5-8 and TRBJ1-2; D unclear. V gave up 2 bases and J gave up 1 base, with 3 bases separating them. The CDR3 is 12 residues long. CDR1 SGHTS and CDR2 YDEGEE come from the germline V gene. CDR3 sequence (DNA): TGTGCCAGCAGCTTCATTAACTATGGCTACACCTTC. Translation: CASSFINYGYTF.

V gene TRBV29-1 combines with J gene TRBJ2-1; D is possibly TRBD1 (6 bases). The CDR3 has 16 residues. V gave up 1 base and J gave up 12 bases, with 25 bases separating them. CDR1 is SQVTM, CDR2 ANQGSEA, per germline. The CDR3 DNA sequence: TGCAGCGTTGAAGTCGACAGGCTTCCACTGCTAGTCGGGCAGTTCTTC. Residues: CSVEVDRLPLLVGQFF.

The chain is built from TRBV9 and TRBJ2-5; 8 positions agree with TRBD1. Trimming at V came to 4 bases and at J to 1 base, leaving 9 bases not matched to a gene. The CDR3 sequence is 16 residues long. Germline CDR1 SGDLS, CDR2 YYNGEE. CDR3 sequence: CASSWRGDRLQETQYF. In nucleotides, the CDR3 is TGTGCCAGCAGCTGGAGGGGGGACAGGCTCCAAGAGACCCAGTACTTC.